This TCR beta chain was retrieved from a study of T cells in Graves' hyperthyroidism and ophthalmopathy. For the study at large: Peripheral blood sampling occurred at initial diagnosis, before any treatment.

Germline CDR1 SGHTA, CDR2 FQGNSA. Trimming left V 3 bases short and J 6 bases short, with 14 bases between. The CDR3 runs to 14 residues. This clonotype showed up many times. Uncontrolled infection, other autoimmune disease, pregnancy or lactation barred patients from enrollment. From RNA transcripts, TCR beta CDR3 regions were amplified. TCR CDR3 underwent first-round RT-PCR with the HTBI primer set. MiXCR was run by TCRdb on the multiplex PCR reads, yielding one entry per CDR3 protein. The sample consists of 550,000 to 800,000 distinct CDR3 sequences, approximately 15% of them appearing once. The receptor comes from a man aged 50-60 years with Graves' hyperthyroidism. This sequence joins TRBV7-2 and TRBJ1-2; D is unresolved. The sample was blood. The CDR3 nucleotides are TGTGCCAGCAGCTTGCAAGAGCAGGCTCATGGCTACACCTTC. Translated: CASSLQEQAHGYTF.